Listed below are T cell receptor beta chains from one sample, sequenced in a study of cytomegalovirus exposure and HLA in healthy donors. The assay was immunoSEQ multiplex PCR, and TCRdb's table has in-frame clones only and misses some. The sample has 110,000 or so clones; about 88% are singletons. The sequencing sample was made of PBMCs. The receptor set was obtained from a woman younger than 35 in good health and CMV-seropositive. Both conserved end residues are part of each CDR3. A D gene is named only where the DNA matches it firmly. The size of a clone is reported for some rows only, either as once, few or many, or as a class for expanded clones.

>TRBJ1-2|.|TRBV5-8|.
CASSLVGSIDYGYTF
TGTGCCAGCAGCTTGGTAGGGAGCATTGACTATGGCTACACCTTC
>TRBJ2-7|.|TRBV28|.
CASMEWRSSYEQYF
TGTGCCAGCATGGAGTGGCGGAGTTCCTACGAGCAGTACTTC
>TRBJ2-3|.|TRBV6-6|TRBD1
CASTRTGADTQYF
TGTGCCAGCACCCGTACAGGGGCAGATACGCAGTATTTT
>TRBJ2-3|once|TRBV7-9|TRBD2
CARTSGSADTQYF
TGTGCCCGGACTAGCGGGAGTGCAGATACGCAGTATTTT
>TRBJ2-7|.|TRBV9|TRBD1
CASSVGDRDSYEQYF
TGTGCCAGCAGCGTTGGGGACAGGGACTCCTACGAGCAGTACTTC
>TRBJ1-5|.|TRBV9|.
CASSQGPESNQPQHF
TGTGCCAGCAGCCAGGGGCCTGAGAGCAATCAGCCCCAGCATTTT
>TRBJ1-1|.|TRBV5-1|TRBD1
CASSPRGHRGRGMNTEAFF
TGCGCCAGCAGTCCGAGGGGCCACAGGGGACGGGGGATGAACACTGAAGCTTTCTTT
>TRBJ2-7|.|TRBV5-1|.
CASSYELGALNLYEQYF
TGCGCCAGCAGCTACGAATTAGGGGCCTTAAACTTGTACGAGCAGTACTTC
>TRBJ2-2|.|TRBV11-2|.
CADDGRYAGELFF
TGTGCCGACGATGGGAGATACGCCGGGGAGCTGTTTTTT
>TRBJ2-1|.|TRBV7-3|.
CASSQMGLDNEQFF
TGTGCCAGCAGCCAGATGGGACTCGACAATGAGCAGTTCTTC
>TRBJ2-7|.|TRBV11-3|.
CASSLLGSSVYEQYF
TGTGCCAGCAGCTTACTGGGCAGTTCAGTCTACGAGCAGTACTTC
>TRBJ2-3|.|TRBV5-1|TRBD2
CASSLVAGEVTDTQYF
TGCGCCAGCAGCCTCGTAGCGGGAGAGGTCACAGATACGCAGTATTTT
>TRBJ2-7|.|TRBV6-1|TRBD1
CASSELRDRGEQYF
TGTGCCAGCAGTGAATTGAGGGACAGGGGCGAGCAGTACTTC
>TRBJ2-3|.|TRBV7-3|.
CASSTGRTSTDTQYF
TGTGCCAGCAGTACCGGACGGACTAGCACAGATACGCAGTATTTT
>TRBJ1-2|.|TRBV5-1|TRBD1
CASSAGTDYGYTF
TGCGCCAGCAGCGCAGGGACAGACTATGGCTACACCTTC
>TRBJ2-3|.|TRBV10-3|.
CAIRSDSADTQYF
TGTGCCATCAGGTCGGACTCAGCGGATACGCAGTATTTT
>TRBJ2-5|few|TRBV7-6|TRBD1
CASSLGTGVGETQYF
TGTGCCAGCAGCTTAGGGACAGGAGTTGGGGAGACCCAGTACTTC
>TRBJ2-3|.|TRBV4-2|TRBD2
CASSQDLSGGALVDTQYF
TGTGCCAGCAGCCAAGATCTGAGCGGGGGGGCATTAGTAGATACGCAGTATTTT
>TRBJ1-1|.|TRBV19|.
CASSISVNTEAFF
TGTGCCAGTAGTATTTCGGTGAACACTGAAGCTTTCTTT
>TRBJ1-1|.|TRBV28|.
CASKLVRRNTEAFF
TGTGCCAGCAAACTAGTTCGGCGAAACACTGAAGCTTTCTTT
>TRBJ1-6|.|TRBV7-3|.
CASSLVGDSPLHF
TGTGCCAGCAGCCTCGTCGGGGATTCACCCCTCCACTTT
>TRBJ1-1|.|TRBV7-9|.
CASSPRPATGMNTEAFF
TGTGCCAGCAGCCCTCGCCCCGCTACAGGGATGAACACTGAAGCTTTCTTT
>TRBJ2-2|.|TRBV4-1|.
CASSQDQTANTGELFF
TGCGCCAGCAGCCAAGATCAAACAGCGAACACCGGGGAGCTGTTTTTT
>TRBJ2-1|.|TRBV9|.
CASSSGAGYNEQFF
TGTGCCAGCAGTAGCGGCGCGGGCTACAATGAGCAGTTCTTC
>TRBJ2-2|.|TRBV14|TRBD2
CASSPRLAGATGELFF
TGTGCCAGCAGCCCGCGACTAGCGGGAGCGACCGGGGAGCTGTTTTTT
>TRBJ2-1|.|TRBV27|.
CASSLWEGEDEQFF
TGTGCCAGCAGTTTATGGGAAGGGGAGGATGAGCAGTTCTTC
>TRBJ1-5|.|TRBV6-5|.
CASSYSQGGQPQHF
TGTGCCAGCAGTTACTCACAAGGCGGTCAGCCCCAGCATTTT
>TRBJ2-7|.|TRBV27|.
CASRVGGGTYEQYF
TGTGCCAGCAGGGTCGGGGGTGGTACGTACGAGCAGTACTTC
>TRBJ1-1|.|TRBV7-8|.
CASSLGNQGSTEAFF
TGTGCCAGCAGCTTAGGTAATCAGGGGAGCACTGAAGCTTTCTTT
>TRBJ1-1|few|TRBV5-1|TRBD1
CASSWTGDTEAFF
TGCGCCAGCAGCTGGACAGGGGACACTGAAGCTTTCTTT
>TRBJ1-6|.|TRBV6-5|.
CASSPSGNANSPLHF
TGTGCCAGCAGTCCCTCAGGGAATGCTAATTCACCCCTCCACTTT
>TRBJ1-6|.|TRBV28|.
CASSPLGGRNSPLHF
TGTGCCAGCAGTCCCCTGGGAGGGCGGAATTCACCCCTCCACTTT
>TRBJ2-7|.|TRBV28|.
CASSSAGADESYEQYF
TGTGCCAGCAGTTCCGCGGGCGCAGACGAGTCCTACGAGCAGTACTTC
>TRBJ1-1|.|TRBV4-1|TRBD1
CASSPLPDREDTEAFF
TGCGCCAGCAGCCCCCTCCCGGACAGGGAAGACACTGAAGCTTTCTTT
>TRBJ2-1|few|TRBV6-5|.
CASSSPRRAGNEQFF
TGTGCCAGCAGTTCCCCCAGGAGGGCGGGGAATGAGCAGTTCTTC
>TRBJ2-2|.|TRBV19|.
CASRTTGRRTGELFF
TGTGCCAGTAGGACGACAGGAAGAAGGACCGGGGAGCTGTTTTTT
>TRBJ2-7|.|TRBV10-3|TRBD2
CAISLGLAGGRGYEQYF
TGTGCCATCAGCCTGGGACTAGCGGGGGGCCGCGGCTACGAGCAGTACTTC
>TRBJ2-1|.|TRBV12-5|TRBD2
CASGVAGGRNEQFF
TGTGCTAGTGGGGTAGCGGGCGGGAGGAATGAGCAGTTCTTC
>TRBJ1-1|.|TRBV28|.
CASSLGSTEAFF
TGTGCCAGCAGTTTGGGGAGCACTGAAGCTTTCTTT
>TRBJ1-5|.|TRBV20-1|.
CSAWLQGQHF
TGCAGTGCTTGGTTACAGGGCCAGCATTTT
>TRBJ2-5|.|TRBV10-3|TRBD2
CATGGWQAQETQYF
TGTGCCACCGGGGGGTGGCAGGCCCAAGAGACCCAGTACTTC
>TRBJ2-7|.|TRBV4-2|TRBD2
CASSQALSGSEDEQYF
TGTGCCAGCAGCCAAGCCCTTAGCGGGAGTGAGGACGAGCAGTACTTC
>TRBJ1-1|.|TRBV6-1|.
CASPDNAGMNTEAFF
TGTGCCAGCCCCGACAACGCGGGAATGAACACTGAAGCTTTCTTT
>TRBJ1-2|.|TRBV7-7|TRBD1
CASRARDRRNYGYTF
TGTGCTAGCAGGGCGCGGGACAGAAGGAACTATGGCTACACCTTC
>TRBJ2-1|.|TRBV28|.
CASSLAPSSYNEQFF
TGTGCCAGCAGTTTAGCCCCCAGCTCCTACAATGAGCAGTTCTTC
>TRBJ2-7|.|TRBV11-2|TRBD2
CASSPGLAETGLRDEQYF
TGTGCCAGCAGCCCGGGACTAGCGGAAACAGGGCTCAGGGACGAGCAGTACTTC
>TRBJ2-7|.|TRBV1|.
CTSSPRGCLVNEQYF
TGCACCAGCAGCCCGCGGGGGTGCTTGGTAAACGAGCAGTACTTC
>TRBJ1-3|.|TRBV7-5|.
CARSLGVRTGRSGNTIYF
TGTGCCAGAAGCTTGGGGGTAAGGACAGGGAGGTCTGGAAACACCATATATTTT
>TRBJ1-5|.|TRBV29-1|.
CSALVGGADQPQHF
TGCAGCGCTCTGGTCGGGGGGGCGGATCAGCCCCAGCATTTT
>TRBJ1-2|.|TRBV25-1|TRBD1
CASSDRERGYTF
TGTGCCAGCTCAGACAGGGAAAGAGGCTACACCTTC